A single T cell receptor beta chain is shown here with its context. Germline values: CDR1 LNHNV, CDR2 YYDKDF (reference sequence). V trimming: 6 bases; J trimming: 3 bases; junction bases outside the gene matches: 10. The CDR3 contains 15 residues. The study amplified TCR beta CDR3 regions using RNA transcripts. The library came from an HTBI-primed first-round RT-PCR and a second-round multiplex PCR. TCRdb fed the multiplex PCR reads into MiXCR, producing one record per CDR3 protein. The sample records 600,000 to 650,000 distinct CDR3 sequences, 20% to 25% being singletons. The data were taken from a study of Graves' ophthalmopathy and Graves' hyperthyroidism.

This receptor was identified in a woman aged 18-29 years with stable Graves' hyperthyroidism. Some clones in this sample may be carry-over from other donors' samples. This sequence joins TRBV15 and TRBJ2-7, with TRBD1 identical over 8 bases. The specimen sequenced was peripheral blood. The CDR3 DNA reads TGTGCCACCAGTATAAACAGGGGGGCCCACTACGAGCAGTACTTC. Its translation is CATSINRGAHYEQYF. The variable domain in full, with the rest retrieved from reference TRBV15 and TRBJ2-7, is DAMVIQNPRYQVTQFGKPVTLSCSQTLNHNVMYWYQQKSSQAPKLLFHYYDKDFNNEADTPDNFQSRRPNTSFCFLDIRSPGLGDTAMYLCATSINRGAHYEQYFGPGTRLTVT.